The 10 T cell receptor beta chains below all came from one sample that was sequenced in a study of prognosis after radiotherapy for stage I lung cancer (dated by TCRdb to the early 2020s). TCRdb names Illumina HiSeq 3000 as the instrument used. The TCR beta CDR3 region was amplified from genomic DNA by two rounds of multiplex PCR. The first PCR round used primers specific to each TRBV and TRBJ gene, with sequences filed in Chinese patent CN105087789A. The public reads were reanalyzed by TCRdb: fastp trimming at Q25, MiXCR alignment, in-frame beta chains only. All rows with the same CDR3 protein become a single entry with the most common DNA and genes. This sample lists about 23,000 distinct CDR3 sequences; 43% were detected once. The top ten clonotypes cover 30% to 40% of the sample. Specimen: PBMCs, collected before or after stereotactic body radiation therapy (not recorded which). These receptors originate from a donor aged 50 or older with non-small cell lung cancer.

This clonotype was detected ten times or more. This chain links TRBV5-8 with TRBJ2-7, with D perhaps TRBD2 (6 bases). Germline CDR1 SGHTS, CDR2 YDEGEE. CDR3 length: 12 amino acids. V was shortened by 2 bases and J by 6 bases, with 9 bases between the two germline ends. DNA for the CDR3: TGTGCCAGCAGCTTCGGGGGACCCGAGCAGTACTTC. It is translated as CASSFGGPEQYF.

Ten or more counts support this clonotype. This chain uses TRBV11-2 with TRBJ1-3; the D is unclear. V shed 4 bases and J shed 2 bases, with 6 bases lying between them. CDR3 length: 13 residues. The germline V gene has CDR1 SGHAT and CDR2 FQNNGV. For the CDR3, the DNA is TGTGCCAGCAGCTCGGGTCCTGGAAACACCATATATTTT. It codes for CASSSGPGNTIYF.

This clonotype is termed medium-sized (0.01 to 0.1%). CDR3 in amino acids: CASSPNTGAIYGYTF. CDR3 DNA: TGTGCCAGCAGCCCAAATACAGGGGCCATCTATGGCTACACCTTC. The gene calls are TRBV12-3 or TRBV12-4 and TRBJ1-2, with TRBD1 matching 7 bases. V lost 6 bases to trimming and J lost 4 bases; unmatched junction nucleotides: 11. The CDR3 contains 15 residues.

There are many counts of this clonotype. This chain joins TRBV5-1 and TRBJ2-5; no reliable D call. Germline V gives CDR1 SGHRS, CDR2 YFSETQ. CDR3 length: 13 amino acids. The ends were cut back, 3 bases at V and 3 bases at J, with 9 bases in the middle. CDR3 coding DNA: TGCGCCAGCAGCTCCCAGGTAGAAGAGACCCAGTACTTC. This gives the protein CASSSQVEETQYF. The complete variable domain, with remaining parts taken from reference TRBV5-1 and TRBJ2-5, reads KAGVTQTPRYLIKTRGQQVTLSCSPISGHRSVSWYQQTPGQGLQFLFEYFSETQRNKGNFPGRFSGRQFSNSRSEMNVSTLELGDSALYLCASSSQVEETQYFGPGTRLLVL.

This chain links TRBV24-1 with TRBJ1-2, with a tentative D call TRBD1 (5 bases). The V end lost 4 bases, the J end lost 2 bases, and 7 bases lay between the germline ends. In germline, CDR1 is KGHDR, CDR2 SFDVKD. The CDR3 loop spans 13 amino acids. The CDR3 loop reads CATSETANYGYTF. For the CDR3, the DNA is TGTGCCACCAGTGAGACAGCCAACTATGGCTACACCTTC.

V and J are TRBV6-2 or TRBV6-3 and TRBJ1-2; D is unresolved. Germline V CDR1 and CDR2: MNHEY, SVGEGT. There are 13 residues in the CDR3. Trimming took off 7 bases at V and 3 bases at J, with 12 bases between the two ends. Here the CDR3 DNA reads TGTGCCAGCATTTCTTTAATGGACTATGGCTACACCTTC. It specifies CASISLMDYGYTF.

This clonotype showed up many times. The chain combines TRBV18 with TRBJ1-2; D perhaps matches TRBD1 (5 bases). CDR3 size: 15 residues. The V end was cut by 3 bases, the J end by 2 bases, with 13 bases between. Germline values: CDR1 KGHSH, CDR2 LQKENI. The CDR3 sequence: CASSPVGRVNYGYTF. CDR3 in DNA: TGTGCCAGCTCACCCGTTGGCAGGGTGAACTATGGCTACACCTTC.

This clonotype is labeled as medium-sized. This chain connects TRBV15 to TRBJ2-2; D assignment may be TRBD1 or TRBD2 (5 bases each). Germline-derived CDR1 and CDR2 are LNHNV and YYDKDF (reference sequence). Trimming stripped 6 bases from V and 7 bases from J, with 18 bases between. The CDR3 extends over 15 amino acids. The CDR3 here is CATRGSGLLGGELFF. CDR3 nucleotide sequence: TGTGCCACCAGGGGGTCGGGGCTGCTAGGCGGGGAGCTGTTTTTT. The full variable domain, completed using reference TRBV15 and TRBJ2-2, is DAMVIQNPRYQVTQFGKPVTLSCSQTLNHNVMYWYQQKSSQAPKLLFHYYDKDFNNEADTPDNFQSRRPNTSFCFLDIRSPGLGDTAMYLCATRGSGLLGGELFFGEGSRLTVL.

The chain uses TRBV5-1 and TRBJ2-2; D is perhaps TRBD2 (5 bases). The V and J ends lost 2 bases and 0 bases respectively, with 8 bases between them. The CDR3 length is 15 residues. The germline gives CDR1 SGHRS, CDR2 YFSETQ. DNA of the CDR3: TGCGCCAGCAGCTTTTCCGGGGCGAACACCGGGGAGCTGTTTTTT. Protein product: CASSFSGANTGELFF.

This clonotype was seen a handful of times. This may come from a read error, since a much larger clone is one base off. The V and J genes are TRBV27 and TRBJ2-5; D is ambiguous. The CDR3 is made up of 17 amino acids. Trimming stripped 6 bases from V and 2 bases from J, with 22 bases between. Germline CDR1 MNHEY, CDR2 SMNVEV (reference sequence). This chain's CDR3 is CASSSRPQRVMQETQYF. Written as DNA, the CDR3 is TGTGCCAGCAGCTCTAGGCCTCAGCGAGTTATGCAAGAGACCCAGTACTTC.